This TCR beta chain was retrieved from a study of CD8 T cells in Susac syndrome. This clonotype was counted between two and nine times. As controls, healthy donors matched for age and sex were used. Random hexamers were used to reverse transcribe the RNA input (roughly 0.5 to 1 ug). The authors amplified TCR beta CDR3 across 54 Vbeta and 13 Jbeta using immunoSEQ multiplex PCR. TCRdb called the immunoSEQ multiplex PCR reads again in MiXCR, with one record for every CDR3 protein. This table has some 130,000 distinct CDR3 sequences, roughly 96% appearing once. The sample taken for sequencing was CD4+ T cells from PBMCs. The receptor was derived from a human donor in good health.

This CDR3 reads CASSVPSTDTQYF. The CDR3 DNA reads as TGTGCCAGCAGCGTCCCAAGCACAGATACGCAGTATTTT. The chain joins TRBV9 to TRBJ2-3, with D hard to call. The CDR3 consists of 13 residues. The V end was cut by 2 bases, the J end by 0 bases, with 4 bases between. The germline gives CDR1 SGDLS, CDR2 YYNGEE.